This TCR beta chain was retrieved from a study of OX40 agonist ivuxolimab in advanced cancers. Study findings and constraints: The study observed clonal expansion of CD4+ and CD8+ blood T cells by week 6 at 0.1 to 3.0 mg/kg. On average, a greater number of expanded clones characterised CD8+ T cells relative to CD4+. Expanded peripheral T cell antigen specificity was not determined.

This clone appeared once. Its antigen remains unidentified. Profiling relied on immunoSEQ multiplex PCR, and the TCRdb table lists in-frame clones only, not all of them. The sample has around 80,000 clones, around 93% seen once; the top ten hold over 8.5%. The CDR3 has 15 amino acids. Germline V lookup: CDR1 SGDLS, CDR2 YYNGEE. V was clipped by 4 bases and J by 5 bases; unmatched bases: 6. The material sequenced was CD4+ or CD8+ T cells sorted from blood, taken in a trial of the OX40 agonist ivuxolimab. The chain combines TRBV9 with TRBJ2-1; 10 nucleotides line up with TRBD2. This receptor was obtained from an adult with an advanced solid tumor such as melanoma, head and neck, liver or kidney cancer. CDR3: CASSSSGGVHNEQFF. Written as DNA, the CDR3 is TGTGCCAGCAGCTCAAGCGGGGGGGTTCACAATGAGCAGTTCTTC.